The present T cell receptor (beta chain) was sequenced within a study of cytomegalovirus exposure and HLA in healthy donors. Study-level findings and limits: Cytomegalovirus-associated TCR beta chains were listed, numbering over 150. In the analysis, some V segments, TRBV6-2 and TRBV6-3 included, were excluded as indistinguishable. It was reported in a later analysis that an Asian-associated ancestry cluster showed fewer N-insertions than the approximately 700-donor mean.

A multiplex PCR was run with 60 Vbeta primers and 13 Jbeta primers. The protocol was immunoSEQ multiplex PCR, while the TCRdb copy is restricted to in-frame clones and leaves out a portion. The sample lists fewer than 150,000 clones, 76% occurring once. As regards this clone: Its antigen is not identified.

The CDR3 totals 18 residues. The V end was cut by 4 bases, the J end by 3 bases, with 19 bases between. Germline lookup yields CDR1 LNHDA and CDR2 SQIVND (reference sequence). The source of this sequence is a man aged 35 to 55 in good health and CMV-seronegative. The genes are TRBV19 and TRBJ1-6, with a possible D match to TRBD1 (5 bases). Sequencing was performed on PBMCs. This CDR3 is CASSRTPGIGGYNSPLHF. The CDR3 coding sequence is TGTGCCAGTAGTAGGACCCCGGGTATCGGGGGCTATAATTCACCCCTCCACTTT.